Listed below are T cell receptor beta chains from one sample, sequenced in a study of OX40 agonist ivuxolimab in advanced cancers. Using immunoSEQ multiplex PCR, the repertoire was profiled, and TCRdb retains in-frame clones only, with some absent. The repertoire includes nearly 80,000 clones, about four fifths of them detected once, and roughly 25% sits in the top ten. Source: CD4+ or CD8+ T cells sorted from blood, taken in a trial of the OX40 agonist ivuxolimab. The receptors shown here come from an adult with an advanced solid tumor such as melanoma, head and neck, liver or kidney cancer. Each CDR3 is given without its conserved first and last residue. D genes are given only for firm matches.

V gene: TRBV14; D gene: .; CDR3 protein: ASSHADCQPQH
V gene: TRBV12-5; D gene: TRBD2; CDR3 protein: ASAPLGTNMAGDEQF
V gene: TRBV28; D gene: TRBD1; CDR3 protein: ASSFTGGPTYEQY
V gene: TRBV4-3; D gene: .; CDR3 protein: ASSQDRTTGPN
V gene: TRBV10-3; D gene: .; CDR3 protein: AISESRGTGSQAAYEQY
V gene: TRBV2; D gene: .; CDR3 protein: ASTAQETQY
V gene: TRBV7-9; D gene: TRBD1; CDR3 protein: ASSLRGQVNTEAF
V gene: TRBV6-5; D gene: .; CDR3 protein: ASKLGGYGYT
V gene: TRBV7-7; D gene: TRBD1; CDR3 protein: ASSFGAGGLGELF
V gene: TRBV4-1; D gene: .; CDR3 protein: ASSQELGTPQH
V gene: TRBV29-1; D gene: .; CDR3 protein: SVVYGGNTEAF
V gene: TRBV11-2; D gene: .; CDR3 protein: ASSLARFYGYT
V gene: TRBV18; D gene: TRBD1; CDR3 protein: ASSPRQGAKTGELF
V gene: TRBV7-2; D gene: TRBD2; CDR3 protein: ASSSYGTSSFYEQY
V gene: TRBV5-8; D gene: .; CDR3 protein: AKLGFVGDTQY
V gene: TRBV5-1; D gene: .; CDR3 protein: ASSLTGWGNTEAF
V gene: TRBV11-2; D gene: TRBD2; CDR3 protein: ASSTRGPTSGVTDTQY
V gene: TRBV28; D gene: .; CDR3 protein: ASSSRAWRDIQY
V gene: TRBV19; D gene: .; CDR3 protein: ASSIMHPGTQY
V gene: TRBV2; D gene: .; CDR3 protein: ASSSEGFGGNQPQH
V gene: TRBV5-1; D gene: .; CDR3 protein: ASSRGETKNIQY
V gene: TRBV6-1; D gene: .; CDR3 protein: ASSEDYVGGAF
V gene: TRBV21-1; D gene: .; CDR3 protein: ASSKPEERGGHADTQY
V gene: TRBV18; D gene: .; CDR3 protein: ASSPLRDIQETQY
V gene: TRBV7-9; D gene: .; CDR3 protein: ASSLGVGRQGETQY